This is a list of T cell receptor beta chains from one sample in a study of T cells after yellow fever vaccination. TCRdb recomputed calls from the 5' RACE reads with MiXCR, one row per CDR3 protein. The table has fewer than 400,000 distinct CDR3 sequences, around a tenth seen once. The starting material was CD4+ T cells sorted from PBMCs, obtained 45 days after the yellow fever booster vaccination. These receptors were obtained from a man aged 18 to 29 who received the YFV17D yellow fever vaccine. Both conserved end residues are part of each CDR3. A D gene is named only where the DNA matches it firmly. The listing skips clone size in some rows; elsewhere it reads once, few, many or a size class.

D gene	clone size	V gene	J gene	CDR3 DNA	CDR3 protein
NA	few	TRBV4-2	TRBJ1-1	TGTGCCAGCAGCCAGGCTTCAGAGAACACTGAAGCTTTCTTT	CASSQASENTEAFF
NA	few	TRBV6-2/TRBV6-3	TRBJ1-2	TGTGCCAGCATGGGCGGGAGCTATGGCTACACCTTC	CASMGGSYGYTF
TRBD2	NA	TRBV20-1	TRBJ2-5	TGCAGTTGTAGACTAGCGGTGCGCCAAGAGACCCAGTACTTC	CSCRLAVRQETQYF
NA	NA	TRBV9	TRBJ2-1	TGTGCCAGCAGCGGGACTACCCGCGGCAATGAGCAGTTCTTC	CASSGTTRGNEQFF
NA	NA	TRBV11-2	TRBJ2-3	TGTGCCAGCAGCTCTTTGGCGGGGAGTGGTGATACGCAGTATTTT	CASSSLAGSGDTQYF
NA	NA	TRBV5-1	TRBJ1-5	TGCGCCAGCAGCTTGGGCGTCGGGGGTGAGAGCAATCAGCCCCAGCATTTT	CASSLGVGGESNQPQHF
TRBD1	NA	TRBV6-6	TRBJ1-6	TGTGCCAGCACCAGGGACAGATATAATTCACCCCTCCACTTT	CASTRDRYNSPLHF
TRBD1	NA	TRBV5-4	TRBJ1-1	TGTGCCATCTATAGAGACAGGGCGAACACTGAAGCTTTCTTT	CAIYRDRANTEAFF
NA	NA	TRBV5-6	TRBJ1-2	TGTGCCAGCAGCTTGCTAAACAGAAACTATGGCTACACCTTC	CASSLLNRNYGYTF
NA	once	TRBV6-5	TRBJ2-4	TGTGCCAGCAGTTCCGGACAGGGACTAGCCAAATACATTCAGTACTTC	CASSSGQGLAKYIQYF
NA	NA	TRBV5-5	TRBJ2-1	TGTGCCAGCAGCTTGGATGAGTCTTACTACAATGAGCAGTTCTTC	CASSLDESYYNEQFF
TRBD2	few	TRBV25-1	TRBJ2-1	TGTGCCAGCAGTGAGCTCGGGGGGACCGATCACAATGAGCAGTTCTTC	CASSELGGTDHNEQFF
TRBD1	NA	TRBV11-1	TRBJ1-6	TGTGCCAGCAGCACCGGGACAGGGGGCTCCTATAATTCACCCCTCCACTTT	CASSTGTGGSYNSPLHF
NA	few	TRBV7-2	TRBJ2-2	TGTGCCAGCCGTTTCGGGTCGAACACCGGGGAGCTGTTTTTT	CASRFGSNTGELFF
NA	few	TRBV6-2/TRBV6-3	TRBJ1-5	TGTGCCAGCAGGTGGAATAGCAATCAGCCCCAGCATTTT	CASRWNSNQPQHF
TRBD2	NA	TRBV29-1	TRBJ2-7	TGCAGCGTTGTAGTGACGGGGGGAACCTACGAGCAGTACTTC	CSVVVTGGTYEQYF
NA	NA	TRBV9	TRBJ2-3	TGTGCCAGCAGCGTGATTGGTGGGGGGGCTGCAGATACGCAGTATTTT	CASSVIGGGAADTQYF
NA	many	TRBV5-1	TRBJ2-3	TGCGCCAGCAGCTTGGGTCAGGGCAATTTGGCAGATACGCAGTATTTT	CASSLGQGNLADTQYF
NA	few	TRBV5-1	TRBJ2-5	TGCGCCAGCAGCCCGATTCGGGGCGGGGAGACCCAGTACTTC	CASSPIRGGETQYF
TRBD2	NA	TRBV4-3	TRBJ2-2	TGCGCCAGCAGCCGAGGCGGGGGGGCGGTCACCGGGGAGCTGTTTTTT	CASSRGGGAVTGELFF
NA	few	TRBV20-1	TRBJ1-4	TGCAGTGCTAGATACCGGGAAAGAGAAAAACTGTTTTTT	CSARYREREKLFF
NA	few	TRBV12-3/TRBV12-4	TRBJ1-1	TGTGCCAGCAGCCAGCACGGTACTGAAGCTTTCTTT	CASSQHGTEAFF
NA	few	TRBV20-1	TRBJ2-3	TGCAGTGCTCGAATCGGGACATTAAGAAGGGATACGCAGTATTTT	CSARIGTLRRDTQYF
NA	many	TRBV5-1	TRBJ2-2	TGCGCCAGCGGGCGCGGGGATGGGAACACCGGGGAGCTGTTTTTT	CASGRGDGNTGELFF
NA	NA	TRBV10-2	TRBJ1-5	TGCGCCAGCAGTGACAGGGTGCCCAATCAGCCCCAGCATTTT	CASSDRVPNQPQHF
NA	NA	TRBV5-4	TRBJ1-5	TGTGCCAGCAGCGCCGGGACAACAGATCAGCCCCAGCATTTT	CASSAGTTDQPQHF
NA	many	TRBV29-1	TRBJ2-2	TGCAGCGTTGCCCGGCGGACCGGGGAGCTGTTTTTT	CSVARRTGELFF
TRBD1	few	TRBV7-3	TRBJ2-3	TGTGCCAGCAGCTCACGCCGGGACAGGGGGGATACGCAGTATTTT	CASSSRRDRGDTQYF
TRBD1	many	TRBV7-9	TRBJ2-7	TGTGCCAGCAGCTTAGGTCCTCGACAGGGCTCCTACGAGCAGTACTTC	CASSLGPRQGSYEQYF
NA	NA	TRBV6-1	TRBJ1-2	TGTGCCAGCAGAACAGGGCCTCGGTATGGCTACACCTTC	CASRTGPRYGYTF
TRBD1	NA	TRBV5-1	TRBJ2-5	TGCGCCAGCAGCTTGGTGGGGACAGAAGAGACCCAGTACTTC	CASSLVGTEETQYF
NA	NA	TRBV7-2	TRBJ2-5	TGTGCCAGCAGCTTAGTCGTAAACCAAGAGACCCAGTACTTC	CASSLVVNQETQYF
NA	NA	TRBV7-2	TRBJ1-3	TGTGCCAGCAGCTCGACCGTTAGTGGAAACACCATATATTTT	CASSSTVSGNTIYF
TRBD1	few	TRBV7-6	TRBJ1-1	TGTGCCAGCAGCTCGTCCGGGACAGGGGACACTGAAGCTTTCTTT	CASSSSGTGDTEAFF
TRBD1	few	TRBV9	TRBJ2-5	TGTGCCAGCAGCACCACAGGGGGCATCGAGACCCAGTACTTC	CASSTTGGIETQYF
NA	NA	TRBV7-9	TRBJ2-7	TGTGCCAGCAGCATTTTACAGGACCTCGAGCAGTACTTC	CASSILQDLEQYF
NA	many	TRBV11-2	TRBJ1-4	TGTGCCAGCAGCTTACCGGGGGCAACTAATGAAAAACTGTTTTTT	CASSLPGATNEKLFF
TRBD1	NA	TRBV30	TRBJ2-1	TGTGCCTGGAGCAAGGGACAGCGTAATGAGCAGTTCTTC	CAWSKGQRNEQFF
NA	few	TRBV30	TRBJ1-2	TGTGCCTGGAGCGGCGACAGGCTTAACTATGGCTACACCTTC	CAWSGDRLNYGYTF
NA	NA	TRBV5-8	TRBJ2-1	TGTGCCAGCAGCGGCGGGACACTGGGTGAGCAGTTCTTC	CASSGGTLGEQFF
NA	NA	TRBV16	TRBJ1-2	TGTGCCAGCAGCCCCTCTATTCCCCGGTATGGCTACACCTTC	CASSPSIPRYGYTF
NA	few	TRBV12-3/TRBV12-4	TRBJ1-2	TGTGCCAGCAGTTCTACTAACTATGGCTACACCTTC	CASSSTNYGYTF
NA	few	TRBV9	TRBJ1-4	TGTGCCAGCAGCGTAGGGGCAGGGAATGAAAAACTGTTTTTT	CASSVGAGNEKLFF